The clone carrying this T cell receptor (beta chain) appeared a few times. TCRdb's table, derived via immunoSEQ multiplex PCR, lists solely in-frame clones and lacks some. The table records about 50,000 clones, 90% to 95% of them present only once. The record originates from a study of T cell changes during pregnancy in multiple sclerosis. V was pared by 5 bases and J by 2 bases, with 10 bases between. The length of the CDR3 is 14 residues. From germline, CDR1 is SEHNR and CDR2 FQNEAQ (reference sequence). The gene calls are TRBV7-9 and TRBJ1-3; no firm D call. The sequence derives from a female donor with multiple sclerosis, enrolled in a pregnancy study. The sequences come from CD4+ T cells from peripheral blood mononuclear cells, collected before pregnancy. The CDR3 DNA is TGTGCCAGCAGCCCTAGTAGTCCTGGAAACACCATATATTTT. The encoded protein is CASSPSSPGNTIYF.